The sequence of this TCR beta chain was determined in a study of response to subunit inactivated influenza vaccine. TCRdb re-called the RT-PCR reads through MiXCR, storing one row per CDR3 protein. Here the sample spans about 800,000 distinct CDR3 sequences, around 20% being singletons. Between the trimmed V and J ends, which lost 3 bases and 4 bases, there was a span of 25 bases. This CDR3 region has 19 residues. Germline loops: CDR1 MDHEN, CDR2 SYDVKM. The sequenced sample was PBMCs from blood, obtained about 5 days after vaccination. The V and J genes are TRBV28 and TRBJ2-1, with D perhaps TRBD2 (6 bases). The TCR comes from a man aged 50 to 59 who received an inactivated influenza vaccine. CDR3 nucleotides: TGTGCCAGCAGTTTCGGGGGAAGAGTCGATTATTTAGGGTACAATGAGCAGTTCTTC. Protein: CASSFGGRVDYLGYNEQFF.